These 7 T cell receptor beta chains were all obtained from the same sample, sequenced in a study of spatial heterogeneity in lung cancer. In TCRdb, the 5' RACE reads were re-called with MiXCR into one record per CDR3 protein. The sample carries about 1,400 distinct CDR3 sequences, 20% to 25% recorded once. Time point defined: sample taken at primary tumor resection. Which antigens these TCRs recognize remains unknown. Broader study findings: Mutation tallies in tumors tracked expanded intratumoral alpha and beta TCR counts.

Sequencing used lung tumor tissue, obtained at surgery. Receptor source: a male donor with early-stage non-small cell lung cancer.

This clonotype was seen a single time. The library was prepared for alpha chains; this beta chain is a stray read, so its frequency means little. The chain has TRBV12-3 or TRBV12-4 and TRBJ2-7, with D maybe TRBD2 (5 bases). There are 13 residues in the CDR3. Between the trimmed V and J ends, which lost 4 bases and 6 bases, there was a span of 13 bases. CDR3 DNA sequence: TGTGCCAGCAGTTGGGTCGGGGTCGGCGAGCAGTACTTC. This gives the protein CASSWVGVGEQYF.

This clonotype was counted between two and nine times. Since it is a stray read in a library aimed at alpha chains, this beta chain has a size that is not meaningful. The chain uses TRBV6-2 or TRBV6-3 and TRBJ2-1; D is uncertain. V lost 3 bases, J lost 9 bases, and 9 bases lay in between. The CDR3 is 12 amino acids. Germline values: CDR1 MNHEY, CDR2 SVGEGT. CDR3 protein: CASSYLGPEQFF. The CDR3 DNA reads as TGTGCCAGCAGTTATTTGGGTCCTGAGCAGTTCTTC.

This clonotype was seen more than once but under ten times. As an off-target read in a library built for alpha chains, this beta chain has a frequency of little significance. This chain's CDR3 is CSVERGTDTQYF. The CDR3, as DNA: TGCAGCGTCGAAAGAGGCACAGATACGCAGTATTTT. The rearrangement links TRBV29-1 to TRBJ2-3; D unclear. The CDR3 runs 12 residues. From germline, CDR1 is SQVTM and CDR2 ANQGSEA. Trimming stripped 6 bases from V and 1 base from J, with 8 bases between.

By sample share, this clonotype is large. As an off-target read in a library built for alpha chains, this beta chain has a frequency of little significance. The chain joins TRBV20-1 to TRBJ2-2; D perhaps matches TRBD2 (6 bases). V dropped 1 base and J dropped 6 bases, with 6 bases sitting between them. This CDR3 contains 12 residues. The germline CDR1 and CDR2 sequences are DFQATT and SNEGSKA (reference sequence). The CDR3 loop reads CSARAGAGELFF. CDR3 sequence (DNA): TGCAGTGCTAGAGCGGGAGCCGGGGAGCTGTTTTTT.

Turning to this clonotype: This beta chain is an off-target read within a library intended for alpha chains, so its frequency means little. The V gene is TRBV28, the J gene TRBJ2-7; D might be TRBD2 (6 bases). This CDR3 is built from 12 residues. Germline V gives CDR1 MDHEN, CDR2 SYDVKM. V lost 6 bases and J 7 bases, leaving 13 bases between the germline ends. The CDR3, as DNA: TGTGCCAGCAGAGGAGGGGTTGAAGAGCAGTACTTC. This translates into CASRGGVEEQYF.

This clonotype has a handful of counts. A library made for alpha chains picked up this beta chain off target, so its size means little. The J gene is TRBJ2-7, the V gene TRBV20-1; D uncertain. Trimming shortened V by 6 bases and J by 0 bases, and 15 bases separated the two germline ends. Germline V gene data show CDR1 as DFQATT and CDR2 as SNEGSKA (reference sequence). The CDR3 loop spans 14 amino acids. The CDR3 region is CSAPGWGSSYEQYF. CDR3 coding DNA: TGCAGTGCCCCTGGGTGGGGTTCCTCCTACGAGCAGTACTTC.

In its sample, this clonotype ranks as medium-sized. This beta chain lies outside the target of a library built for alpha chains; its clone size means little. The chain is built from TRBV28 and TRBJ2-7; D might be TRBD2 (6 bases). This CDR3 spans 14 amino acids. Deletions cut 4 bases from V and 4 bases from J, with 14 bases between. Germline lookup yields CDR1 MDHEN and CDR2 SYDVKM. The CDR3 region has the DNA TGTGCCAGCAGTTGGAGGGACCTGAGGTACGAGCAGTACTTC. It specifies CASSWRDLRYEQYF.